The clone carrying this T cell receptor beta chain was found many times. Its antigen is not identified. The germline V gene has CDR1 DFQATT and CDR2 SNEGSKA (reference sequence). The V end was cut by 3 bases, the J end by 1 base, with 4 bases between. The CDR3 extends over 13 amino acids. TCR alpha and TCR beta cDNA libraries carrying sample barcodes and UMIs were produced by 5'RACE using constant-segment primers. A single record per CDR3 protein comes from TCRdb applying MiXCR to the 5' RACE reads. The sample has more than 250,000 distinct CDR3 sequences, over 15% seen once. This record comes from a study of T-cell memory formation after mild COVID-19. Study observations and caveats: Clones contracting across day 15 to 85 had a balanced CD4/CD8 profile; later expanding clones leaned CD4+. Day 37-peaking second-wave clones had unconfirmed SARS-CoV-2 specificity. Pre-infection memory contained some responding clones, which suggested that cross-reactive memory had joined.

This chain uses TRBV20-1 with TRBJ2-6; D gene unclear. This receptor was obtained from a man younger than 35 who had mild COVID-19 (a few samples of this study predate the infection). Cell type and time point are not known. The source material was PBMCs or a T cell subset sorted from them (not recorded which). CDR3 region: CSARISGANVLTF. The CDR3 bases are TGCAGTGCTAGGATTTCTGGGGCCAACGTCCTGACTTTC.